This T cell receptor (beta chain) was captured in a study of T cell repertoires in cytomegalovirus infection. About this clonotype itself: What it binds is unknown.

Notes on the study in general: Within the response measured ex vivo, HLA-C-restricted CMV-specific TCR beta clonotypes were dominant.

TCRdb reprocessed the reads with MiXCR, giving one entry per CDR3 protein. This table has under 200,000 distinct CDR3 sequences, under 30% appearing once. The CDR3 totals 14 residues. Unmatched junction bases numbered 4, after V lost 0 bases and J lost 5 bases. Looked up from germline, CDR1 is SGHRS and CDR2 is YFSETQ. The rearrangement uses TRBV5-1 and TRBJ2-7; 8 bases match TRBD2. Sequencing was done on a sample of PBMCs. The source is a human donor in good health (CMV status not recorded). Some clones in this sample may be carry-over from other donors' samples. The CDR3 DNA reads as TGCGCCAGCAGCTTGGAGCGGGGGTCAAACGAGCAGTACTTC. Amino acid sequence: CASSLERGSNEQYF. Together with reference TRBV5-1 and TRBJ2-7, the CDR3 gives the full variable domain: KAGVTQTPRYLIKTRGQQVTLSCSPISGHRSVSWYQQTPGQGLQFLFEYFSETQRNKGNFPGRFSGRQFSNSRSEMNVSTLELGDSALYLCASSLERGSNEQYFGPGTRLTVT.